The clone carrying this T cell receptor (beta chain) was seen only a few times. Libraries were prepared by immunoSEQ multiplex PCR; TCRdb keeps only in-frame clonotypes and omits some of them. Altogether 240,000 or so clones are present, roughly 86% being singletons, with the ten largest covering around 1.2%. The data belong to a study of cytomegalovirus exposure and HLA in healthy donors. The sequence was collected from a woman aged 30 to 39 in good health and CMV-seropositive. Sequencing was carried out using PBMCs.

This CDR3 reads CASSEGAGDQPQHF. CDR3 nucleotides: TGTGCCAGCAGTGAAGGGGCAGGGGATCAGCCCCAGCATTTT. V is TRBV6-1 and J is TRBJ1-5, with D perhaps matching TRBD1 (6 bases). This CDR3 spans 14 amino acids. Germline V lookup: CDR1 MNHNS, CDR2 SASEGT. Trimming took off 1 base at V and 5 bases at J, with 9 bases between the two ends.